Below are 5 T cell receptor beta chains sequenced from a single sample in a study of T-cell reconstitution after alpha-beta-depleted transplantation in children. As it was prepared, the TCRbeta library received unique molecular identifiers. TCRdb used MiXCR to reprocess the PCR reads, holding one entry per CDR3 protein. The table includes 250,000 to 350,000 distinct CDR3 sequences, more than 9% detected once. The material sequenced was PBMCs from the stem cell graft donor, taken from the stem cell graft. These receptors originate from a human donor who donated a stem cell graft to a child with SCID.

This clonotype was recorded many times. The rearrangement joins TRBV3-1 to TRBJ2-3, with D perhaps TRBD1 (6 bases). Per the germline V gene, CDR1 is LGHDT and CDR2 is YNNKEL (reference sequence). V lost 4 bases to trimming and J lost 5 bases, with 16 bases between them. CDR3 length: 15 amino acids. CDR3 DNA sequence: TGTGCCAGCAGCCCCCAGGGGCGGATGGGAGATACGCAGTATTTT. It translates to CASSPQGRMGDTQYF.

This clonotype was picked up a small number of times. The chain uses TRBV5-6 and TRBJ2-1; 10 positions agree with TRBD1. The CDR3 is 16 residues long. Germline assignment: CDR1 SGHDT and CDR2 YYEEEE. The V and J ends lost 2 bases and 4 bases, in that order; junction bases with no gene match: 6. The CDR3 loop reads CASSFYLDRGYNEQFF. The CDR3 DNA sequence: TGTGCCAGCAGCTTTTACCTGGACAGGGGGTACAATGAGCAGTTCTTC.

The V call is TRBV9, the J call TRBJ2-7; D is undetermined. The CDR3 contains 14 residues. Deletions cut 4 bases from V and 2 bases from J, with 13 bases between. Germline values: CDR1 SGDLS, CDR2 YYNGEE. The CDR3 nucleotides are TGTGCCAGCAGCCCCACCCAAGGCCCCTACGAGCAGTACTTC. Its translation is CASSPTQGPYEQYF.

The chain recombines TRBV29-1 with TRBJ2-6; 10 nucleotides align to TRBD1. The CDR3 runs to 15 residues. Germline CDR1 is SQVTM and CDR2 is ANQGSEA. The V gene end was trimmed by 6 bases and the J gene end by 1 base; junction bases not matched to a gene: 3. The CDR3 DNA reads TGCAGCGTCACGGACAGGGGGTCTGGGGCCAACGTCCTGACTTTC. As protein: CSVTDRGSGANVLTF. Using reference TRBV29-1 and TRBJ2-6 for the parts outside the CDR3, the full variable domain is SAVISQKPSRDICQRGTSLTIQCQVDSQVTMMFWYRQQPGQSLTLIATANQGSEATYESGFVIDKFPISRPNLTFSTLTVSNMSPEDSSIYLCSVTDRGSGANVLTFGAGSRLTVL.

V usage is TRBV6-5 and J usage is TRBJ2-3, with D perhaps being TRBD1 or TRBD2 (5 bases each). The V gene lost 1 base and the J gene lost 3 bases, with 14 bases spanning the gap. CDR1 is MNHEY and CDR2 is SVGAGI in the germline V gene. The CDR3 loop spans 16 amino acids. The DNA of the CDR3 is TGTGCCAGCAGTTACTTTGGGACGGCGAGGACAGATACGCAGTATTTT. Protein product: CASSYFGTARTDTQYF.